Listed below are T cell receptor beta chains from one sample, sequenced in a study of blood T cell repertoires in COVID-19. Measured with immunoSEQ multiplex PCR; TCRdb has only the in-frame clones, and not every one. The data show about 95,000 clones, around 87% seen once. The sample consisted of peripheral blood. The receptor set was obtained from a human donor in a cohort sampled during active COVID-19. Each CDR3 is given with its conserved first and last residue. The D gene is left open where the match is weak. A row's size may be missing; if present it is once, few, many or a size class.

CDR3aa | CDR3nt | len | j_gene | abundance | d_gene | v_gene
CASRVQGNYGYTF | TGCGCCAGCAGAGTCCAGGGAAACTATGGCTACACCTTC | 13 | TRBJ1-2 | . | . | TRBV5-1
CASSQASEYPVDQETQYF | TGTGCCAGCAGCCAGGCTAGCGAGTACCCGGTAGACCAAGAGACCCAGTACTTC | 18 | TRBJ2-5 | once | . | TRBV3-1/TRBV3-2
CATRMGAEQYF | TGTGCCACAAGAATGGGGGCCGAGCAGTACTTC | 11 | TRBJ2-7 | . | . | TRBV3-1/TRBV3-2
CASSVDVSSYEQYF | TGTGCCAGCAGCGTAGACGTTAGCTCCTACGAGCAGTACTTC | 14 | TRBJ2-7 | . | . | TRBV9
CASSRASGGVSEQFF | TGTGCCAGCAGCAGGGCTAGCGGGGGGGTTAGTGAGCAGTTCTTC | 15 | TRBJ2-1 | once | TRBD2 | TRBV11-2
CASSAEQRGTEAFF | TGTGCCAGCAGTGCTGAGCAGAGGGGGACTGAAGCTTTCTTT | 14 | TRBJ1-1 | . | . | TRBV6-4
CASSQDLTGGNSPLHF | TGTGCCAGCAGCCAAGATTTGACAGGGGGTAATTCACCCCTCCACTTT | 16 | TRBJ1-6 | . | TRBD1 | TRBV3-1/TRBV3-2
CASSRTSGGPDTQYF | TGTGCCAGCAGCCGGACTAGCGGGGGCCCAGATACGCAGTATTTT | 15 | TRBJ2-3 | . | TRBD2 | TRBV7-9
CASSLGTDNQPQHF | TGTGCCAGCAGCCTCGGGACAGATAATCAGCCCCAGCATTTT | 14 | TRBJ1-5 | . | TRBD1 | TRBV3-1/TRBV3-2
CASSLGGKPTEAFF | TGTGCCAGCAGTTTGGGGGGGAAGCCCACTGAAGCTTTCTTT | 14 | TRBJ1-1 | . | . | TRBV27
CASTHRDMETQYF | TGTGCCAGCACCCACAGGGACATGGAGACCCAGTACTTC | 13 | TRBJ2-5 | few | . | TRBV25-1
CATSDQYTDTQYF | TGTGCCACCAGTGACCAGTACACAGATACGCAGTATTTT | 13 | TRBJ2-3 | . | . | TRBV24-1
CASSPSWNTEAFF | TGTGCCAGCAGCCCGAGCTGGAACACTGAAGCTTTCTTT | 13 | TRBJ1-1 | few | . | TRBV7-2
CASSEGRAGPPYEQYF | TGCGCCAGCAGTGAAGGTCGGGCAGGGCCACCCTACGAGCAGTACTTC | 16 | TRBJ2-7 | . | . | TRBV10-2
CASSLGESYEQFF | TGTGCCAGCAGCTTAGGGGAGAGCTATGAGCAGTTCTTC | 13 | TRBJ2-1 | . | . | TRBV7-2
CASGQGRDSEFSGYTF | TGTGCCAGCGGCCAGGGCCGGGACAGCGAGTTTAGCGGCTACACCTTC | 16 | TRBJ1-2 | . | TRBD1 | TRBV2
CASSHLDRDHGYTF | TGTGCCAGCAGCCACCTCGACAGGGACCATGGCTACACCTTC | 14 | TRBJ1-2 | . | TRBD1 | TRBV3-1/TRBV3-2
CATKGTGYQIPPQSPLHF | TGTGCCACCAAAGGGACAGGCTACCAAATCCCCCCGCAATCACCCCTCCACTTT | 18 | TRBJ1-6 | few | TRBD1 | TRBV7-9
CASSPLAGATDTQYF | TGTGCCAGCAGTCCGTTAGCGGGGGCCACAGATACGCAGTATTTT | 15 | TRBJ2-3 | . | TRBD2 | TRBV7-6
CASSGPVPQPQHF | TGTGCCAGCAGTGGTCCGGTTCCTCAGCCCCAGCATTTT | 13 | TRBJ1-5 | . | . | TRBV28
CASSLGDEQYF | TGTGCCAGCAGCTTAGGCGACGAGCAGTACTTC | 11 | TRBJ2-7 | . | . | TRBV11-3
CASSASFSGGAGTDTQYF | TGTGCCAGCAGTGCTTCTTTTAGCGGGGGGGCGGGAACAGATACGCAGTATTTT | 18 | TRBJ2-3 | once | TRBD2 | TRBV2
CASGLALSSYEQYF | TGTGCCAGTGGACTAGCGCTTAGCTCCTACGAGCAGTACTTC | 14 | TRBJ2-7 | once | TRBD2 | TRBV19
CATTGVRTEAFF | TGTGCCACCACAGGGGTGAGGACTGAAGCTTTCTTT | 12 | TRBJ1-1 | few | TRBD1 | TRBV28
CATSSEAGGTGELFF | TGTGCCACCAGCTCCGAGGCGGGGGGTACCGGGGAGCTGTTTTTT | 15 | TRBJ2-2 | . | TRBD2 | TRBV15
CASSRSSGYEQYF | TGTGCCAGTAGTAGGAGTAGCGGATACGAGCAGTACTTC | 13 | TRBJ2-7 | . | . | TRBV19
CASRRTGGSYEQYF | TGTGCCAGCAGGAGGACAGGAGGCTCCTACGAGCAGTACTTC | 14 | TRBJ2-7 | few | TRBD1 | TRBV2
CASSLAAGGNTIYF | TGTGCCAGCAGCCTAGCGGCAGGGGGGAACACCATATATTTT | 14 | TRBJ1-3 | . | TRBD1 | TRBV7-8
CASSSLQPKRGKNTGELFF | TGTGCCAGCAGTTCCCTCCAACCAAAGCGGGGAAAAAACACCGGGGAGCTGTTTTTT | 19 | TRBJ2-2 | . | TRBD2 | TRBV11-2
CASSSTRSGLYEQYF | TGTGCCAGCAGCTCGACCCGAAGCGGCCTCTACGAGCAGTACTTC | 15 | TRBJ2-7 | . | . | TRBV5-6
CASNEIQGRQPQHF | TGTGCCAGCAATGAAATACAGGGCCGGCAGCCCCAGCATTTT | 14 | TRBJ1-5 | . | . | TRBV6-1
CASSWGQGIGTGELFF | TGTGCCAGCAGTTGGGGACAGGGTATCGGGACCGGGGAGCTGTTTTTT | 16 | TRBJ2-2 | . | TRBD1 | TRBV2
CAAPDRRDYGYTF | TGTGCCGCACCGGACAGGCGTGACTATGGCTACACCTTC | 13 | TRBJ1-2 | . | TRBD1 | TRBV30
CASSLLFLGDSLTDTQYF | TGTGCCAGCAGCTTATTGTTCTTAGGGGACAGCCTCACAGATACGCAGTATTTT | 18 | TRBJ2-3 | . | TRBD1 | TRBV11-2
CASSPREGALVGELFF | TGTGCCAGCAGCCCTCGCGAGGGGGCTCTGGTCGGGGAGCTGTTTTTT | 16 | TRBJ2-2 | . | TRBD1 | TRBV7-8
CASSEGGVNQPQHF | TGCGCCAGCAGTGAGGGAGGGGTCAATCAGCCCCAGCATTTT | 14 | TRBJ1-5 | few | . | TRBV10-2
CSADREAEAFF | TGCAGTGCTGACAGGGAAGCTGAAGCTTTCTTT | 11 | TRBJ1-1 | . | TRBD1 | TRBV20-1
CASSEYRDRGRRNIQYF | TGTGCCAGCAGTGAATATCGGGACAGGGGCCGTAGAAACATTCAGTACTTC | 17 | TRBJ2-4 | . | TRBD1 | TRBV25-1
CASSSPRGGGTGELFF | TGCGCCAGCAGCTCCCCTAGGGGGGGCGGCACCGGGGAGCTGTTTTTT | 16 | TRBJ2-2 | once | . | TRBV5-1
CASSPRVSSYNSPLHF | TGTGCCAGCTCACCGAGGGTGAGCTCCTATAATTCACCCCTCCACTTT | 16 | TRBJ1-6 | . | . | TRBV18
CAWSVRGEAFF | TGTGCCTGGAGTGTACGGGGTGAAGCTTTCTTT | 11 | TRBJ1-1 | . | . | TRBV30